The 12 T cell receptor beta chains below all came from one sample that was sequenced in a study of shared clonotypes between healthy human individuals (dated by TCRdb to 2020 to 2021). Receptors were amplified or captured by the immunoSEQ multiplex PCR assay. TCRdb took over this immuneACCESS table, retaining in-frame rearrangements with V and J assigned. Such tables are incomplete; in checked studies, under half of the missing clones stem from an unresolved V gene, and the remainder is unexplained. The sample table contains 450,000 to 500,000 clones; only one count was recorded for about 82% of them. Jointly, the top ten make up roughly 13% of the sample. The sample comprised PBMCs. These receptors originate from a woman in her 40s in good health. Some clones in this sample may be carry-over from other donors' samples.

This clone appeared a few times. The chain uses TRBV5-6 and TRBJ2-1; D might be TRBD1 (5 bases). V was trimmed by 0 bases and J by 9 bases, leaving 7 bases between them. CDR1 is SGHDT and CDR2 is YYEEEE in the germline V gene. This CDR3 is built from 12 residues. Here the CDR3 reads CASSLGGGEQFF. DNA of the CDR3: TGTGCCAGCAGCTTGGGGGGCGGTGAGCAGTTCTTC.

This clone was observed a few times. V is TRBV9 and J is TRBJ2-7; 7 bases align to TRBD2. Trimming cost V 0 bases and J 6 bases; bases outside gene matches: 12. Germline V CDR1 and CDR2: SGDLS, YYNGEE. CDR3 length equals 16 residues. For the CDR3, the DNA is TGTGCCAGCAGCGTAGGTGGGAGGGGCCAGTGGAGCGAGCAGTACTTC. Translated: CASSVGGRGQWSEQYF.

This clone was detected ten times or more. Other DNA sequences in this sample translate to the same CDR3. The rearrangement uses TRBV25-1 and TRBJ2-2; perhaps TRBD2 as D (6 bases). Trimming took 0 bases from V and 6 from J, leaving 11 bases between them. Germline CDR1 MGHDK, CDR2 SYGVNS. This CDR3 comprises 15 residues. The CDR3 sequence is CASSEYRGGSGELFF. The CDR3 DNA reads TGTGCCAGCAGTGAATATCGGGGAGGCTCCGGGGAGCTGTTTTTT.

In its sample, this clone was seen a few times. The chain joins TRBV9 to TRBJ2-7; D perhaps matches TRBD1 (6 bases). Between the trimmed V and J ends, which lost 0 bases and 3 bases, there was a span of 13 bases. The CDR3 consists of 15 residues. The V gene's germline CDR1 is SGDLS and CDR2 YYNGEE. CDR3 coding DNA: TGTGCCAGCAGCGTAGGTTCAGGGGCGGTCTACGAGCAGTACTTC. Its translation is CASSVGSGAVYEQYF.

The chain uses TRBV30 and TRBJ2-7, with 9 nucleotides matching TRBD2. The germline V gene has CDR1 GTSNPN and CDR2 SVGIG (reference sequence). V lost 5 bases to trimming and J lost 3 bases; unmatched junction nucleotides: 11. The CDR3 consists of 15 residues. The DNA for the CDR3 is TGTGCCTGGGAAAAAAAGACTAGCGGATTCTACGAGCAGTACTTC. Translating it yields CAWEKKTSGFYEQYF. The whole variable domain, filled in from reference TRBV30 and TRBJ2-7, reads SQTIHQWPATLVQPVGSPLSLECTVEGTSNPNLYWYRQAAGRGLQLLFYSVGIGQISSEVPQNLSASRPQDRQFILSSKKLLLSDSGFYLCAWEKKTSGFYEQYFGPGTRLTVT.

The V gene is TRBV7-3, the J gene TRBJ2-5; 7 bases fit TRBD1. CDR1 is SGHTA and CDR2 is FQGTGA in the germline V gene. This CDR3 is 13 amino acids long. With 3 bases clipped from V and 4 bases from J, the junction kept 2 bases outside the gene matches. CDR3 coding DNA: TGTGCCAGCAGCTTGGACAGGTCAGAGACCCAGTACTTC. As protein: CASSLDRSETQYF.

This sequence joins TRBV5-1 and TRBJ2-5; 12 bases agree with TRBD2. V trimming: 4 bases; J trimming: 5 bases; junction bases outside the gene matches: 9. Germline lookup yields CDR1 SGHRS and CDR2 YFSETQ. CDR3 length: 16 amino acids. The CDR3 DNA follows: TGCGCCAGCAGCCCGGCTAGCGGGAGGGGCCTCGAGACCCAGTACTTC. It yields the protein CASSPASGRGLETQYF.

A single count supports this clone. The chain employs TRBV5-1 and TRBJ2-7; no definite D call. Germline CDR1 and CDR2: SGHRS and YFSETQ. The V end was cut by 0 bases, the J end by 4 bases, with 14 bases between. This CDR3 spans 15 amino acids. The CDR3 nucleotides are TGCGCCAGCAGCTTGGTATTTAGTAGGGCTTACGAGCAGTACTTC. This codes for CASSLVFSRAYEQYF.

This clone came up once. The chain links TRBV15 to TRBJ1-2; no definite D call. V lost 5 bases, J lost 4 bases, and 8 bases lay in between. The CDR3 is made up of 12 amino acids. Germline CDR1 and CDR2: LNHNV and YYDKDF (reference sequence). CDR3 nucleotides: TGTGCCACCAGCGCAGAGGGCTATGGCTACACCTTC. This translates into CATSAEGYGYTF. Complete variable domain (other parts from reference TRBV15 and TRBJ1-2): DAMVIQNPRYQVTQFGKPVTLSCSQTLNHNVMYWYQQKSSQAPKLLFHYYDKDFNNEADTPDNFQSRRPNTSFCFLDIRSPGLGDTAMYLCATSAEGYGYTFGSGTRLTVV.

This sequence joins TRBV21-1 and TRBJ1-5; TRBD1 is the table's D call, not checked against the DNA. TRBV21-1 counts as a pseudogene. The CDR3 extends over 14 amino acids. This chain's CDR3 is CATGGTANNQPQHF. DNA for the CDR3: TGTGCCACCGGAGGGACAGCGAACAATCAGCCCCAGCATTTT.

The chain couples TRBV6-1 to TRBJ1-1; D is unclear. The V and J ends lost 2 bases and 10 bases respectively, with 26 bases between them. This CDR3 is 17 amino acids long. CDR1 is MNHNS, CDR2 SASEGT, per germline. CDR3: CASSEIPEAIPNLPAFF. The CDR3 DNA follows: TGTGCCAGCAGTGAAATCCCCGAAGCCATCCCGAATCTCCCAGCTTTCTTT.

A word on this clone: The sample has other DNA sequences that encode this CDR3 too. The CDR3 protein is CASSFRANYGYTF. CDR3 nucleotides: TGTGCCAGCAGTTTCAGAGCTAACTATGGCTACACCTTC. The chain employs TRBV28 and TRBJ1-2, with D unresolved. The ends were cut back, 3 bases at V and 0 bases at J, with 5 bases in the middle. Germline V CDR1 and CDR2: MDHEN, SYDVKM. The CDR3 covers 13 residues.